Below, 8 T cell receptor beta chains from the same sample are listed, as sequenced in a study of T cell responses to AZD1222 COVID-19 vaccine. The assay was immunoSEQ multiplex PCR, and TCRdb's table has in-frame clones only and misses some. The table includes about 190,000 clones, approximately 91% detected once. This material consisted of peripheral blood, taken on day 0 of AZD1222 vaccination. Receptors were obtained from an adult in good health.

The chain recombines TRBV2 with TRBJ1-1; 9 positions agree with TRBD1. The CDR3 runs 11 residues. J gave up 11 bases and V 5 bases, and 3 bases lay outside the gene matches. Looked up from germline, CDR1 is SNHLY and CDR2 is FYNNEI. The CDR3 nucleotides read TGTGCCAGCAGTCGACAGGGGGGTGCTTTCTTT. Protein product: CASSRQGGAFF.

The CDR3 nucleotides are TGTGCCAGCAGCAGGGCTGATGGGGGGGGGAGCACAGATACGCAGTATTTT. This encodes CASSRADGGGSTDTQYF. The V gene is TRBV21-1, the J gene TRBJ2-3; TRBD2 was called by the table and not checked on the DNA. TRBV21-1 constitutes a pseudogene. The CDR3 covers 17 residues.

This rearrangement joins TRBV24-1 to TRBJ2-7; 7 bases are shared with TRBD2. In germline, CDR1 is KGHDR, CDR2 SFDVKD. This CDR3 comprises 14 residues. V gave up 2 bases and J gave up 7 bases; unmatched junction bases: 7. The CDR3 protein is CATSDSPGGYEQYF. The CDR3 DNA is TGTGCCACCAGTGATTCCCCGGGGGGTTATGAGCAGTACTTC.

This rearrangement joins TRBV27 to TRBJ2-3, with 12 bases fitting TRBD2. J lost 4 bases, V lost 3 bases, and 5 bases had no gene match. Germline assignment: CDR1 MNHEY and CDR2 SMNVEV (reference sequence). The CDR3 consists of 16 residues. CDR3 in amino acids: CASSFPTSGSADTQYF. CDR3 sequence (DNA): TGTGCCAGCAGTTTCCCGACTAGCGGGAGTGCAGATACGCAGTATTTT.

The J gene is TRBJ1-4, the V gene TRBV7-2; no firm D call. Germline V gives CDR1 SGHTA, CDR2 FQGNSA. The CDR3 totals 15 residues. The V end lost 5 bases, the J end lost 3 bases, and 13 bases lay between the germline ends. The CDR3 region has the DNA TGTGCCAGCAGCCCGCAAAGTTCGGCTAATGAAAAACTGTTTTTT. It is translated as CASSPQSSANEKLFF.

The chain combines TRBV7-2 with TRBJ1-2; a possible D gene is TRBD1 (5 bases). V shed 4 bases and J shed 3 bases, with 18 bases lying between them. The CDR3 is made up of 16 amino acids. Germline V lookup: CDR1 SGHTA, CDR2 FQGNSA. CDR3 nucleotides: TGTGCCAGCAGCTCCCAAGGTCGGGGGTGGGACTATGGCTACACCTTC. It encodes CASSSQGRGWDYGYTF.

The chain employs TRBV4-1 and TRBJ2-5, with TRBD2 identical over 11 bases. Germline lookup yields CDR1 MGHRA and CDR2 YSYEKL. CDR3 length: 15 amino acids. V lost 0 bases to trimming and J lost 6 bases; unmatched junction nucleotides: 3. As DNA, the CDR3 is TGCGCCAGCAGCCAAGATCCTAGCGGGAGGAAGACCCAGTACTTC. Translation gives CASSQDPSGRKTQYF.

The chain employs TRBV6-6 and TRBJ2-3, with 9 nucleotides matching TRBD2. Germline V lookup: CDR1 MNHNY, CDR2 SVGAGI (reference sequence). The length of the CDR3 is 16 residues. J was trimmed by 3 bases and V by 2 bases; bases with no gene match: 6. CDR3 loop: CASSYGGGATTDTQYF. DNA for the CDR3: TGTGCCAGCAGTTACGGCGGGGGGGCCACGACAGATACGCAGTATTTT.